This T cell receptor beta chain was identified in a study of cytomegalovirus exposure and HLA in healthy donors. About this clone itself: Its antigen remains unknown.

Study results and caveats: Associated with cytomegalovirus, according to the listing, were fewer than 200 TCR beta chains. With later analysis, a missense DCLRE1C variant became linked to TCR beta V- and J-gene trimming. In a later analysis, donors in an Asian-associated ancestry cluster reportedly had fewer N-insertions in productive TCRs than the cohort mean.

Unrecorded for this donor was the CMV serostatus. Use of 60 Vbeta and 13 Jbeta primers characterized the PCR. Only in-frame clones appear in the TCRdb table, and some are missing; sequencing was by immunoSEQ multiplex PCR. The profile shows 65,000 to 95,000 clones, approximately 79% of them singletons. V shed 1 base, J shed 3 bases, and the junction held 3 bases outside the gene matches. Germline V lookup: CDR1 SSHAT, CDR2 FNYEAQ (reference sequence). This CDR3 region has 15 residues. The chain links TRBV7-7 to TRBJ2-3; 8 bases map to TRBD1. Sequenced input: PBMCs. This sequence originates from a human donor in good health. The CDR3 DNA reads TGTGCCAGCAGCTTAGGACAGGGGCCGACAGATACGCAGTATTTT. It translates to CASSLGQGPTDTQYF.